The 11 T cell receptor beta chains below all came from one sample that was sequenced in a study of CD8+CD57+ T cells in acquired aplastic anemia. Genomic DNA, serving as template, underwent TCR beta VDJ and CDR3 profiling. TCRdb re-derived calls from the reads in MiXCR, one entry per CDR3 protein. The sample has around 50,000 distinct CDR3 sequences, around 69% seen once. Sequenced input: sorted CD4+, CD8+, or CD8+CD57+ T cells (not recorded which) from PBMCs. These receptors all stem from a human donor in good health, serving as a control.

J is TRBJ2-3 and V is TRBV20-1; D is unclear. CDR1 DFQATT and CDR2 SNEGSKA come from the germline V gene (reference sequence). This CDR3 comprises 14 residues. Between the trimmed V and J ends, which lost 6 bases and 5 bases, there was a span of 18 bases. The CDR3 is CSATFPRNGDTQYF. The CDR3 DNA reads TGCAGTGCCACTTTCCCCAGAAACGGAGATACGCAGTATTTT.

This clonotype was counted only a few times. The rearrangement links TRBV19 to TRBJ1-2; D not certain. The CDR3 covers 13 residues. Trimming removed 5 bases at V and 2 bases at J, with 9 bases between. Germline values: CDR1 LNHDA, CDR2 SQIVND (reference sequence). The CDR3 here is CASSLSSNYGYTF. The CDR3 DNA reads TGTGCCAGTAGTCTCTCTTCCAACTATGGCTACACCTTC.

In this sample, this clonotype turned up many times. The chain links TRBV7-9 to TRBJ2-3; weak D call: TRBD1 (6 bases). Trimming stripped 5 bases from V and 0 bases from J, with 15 bases between. Germline V gene data show CDR1 as SEHNR and CDR2 as FQNEAQ (reference sequence). The CDR3 is 16 amino acids. CDR3 sequence reads: CASSPMTGSSTDTQYF. In DNA, the CDR3 is TGTGCCAGCAGCCCCATGACAGGCTCTAGCACAGATACGCAGTATTTT.

V usage is TRBV10-3 and J usage is TRBJ1-5; TRBD1 agrees at 9 bases. This CDR3 is 15 amino acids long. The germline gives CDR1 ENHRY, CDR2 SYGVKD. Trimming removed 3 bases from V and 3 bases from J; junction bases left unmatched: 3. CDR3 DNA: TGTGCCATCAGTGACGGGACAGGGCCCAATCAGCCCCAGCATTTT. This sequence encodes CAISDGTGPNQPQHF.

As concerns this clonotype: A read error may produce the germline difference seen at one junction end. The chain has TRBV15 and TRBJ2-3; D may be TRBD2 (5 bases). The germline gives CDR1 LNHNV, CDR2 YYDKDF (reference sequence). The CDR3 loop spans 15 amino acids. The CDR3 is CATSREEGRVGTQNF. DNA of the CDR3: TGTGCCACCAGCAGAGAAGAGGGAAGGGTTGGTACGCAGAATTTT.

The rearrangement links TRBV10-3 to TRBJ2-3; no clear D gene. The CDR3 is 16 residues long. The V gene's germline CDR1 is ENHRY and CDR2 SYGVKD. V lost 0 bases and J lost 2, with 12 bases in between. This CDR3 reads CAISESGSLNTDTQYF. In DNA, the CDR3 is TGTGCCATCAGTGAGTCGGGCAGCCTCAACACAGATACGCAGTATTTT.

V and J are TRBV24-1 and TRBJ1-2; maybe TRBD1 (5 bases). Germline V gene data show CDR1 as KGHDR and CDR2 as SFDVKD. The CDR3 length is 11 residues. V was cut by 4 bases and J by 7 bases, with 6 bases left in between. The CDR3 DNA reads as TGTGCCACCAGTGAGGGACTTGGCTACACCTTC. Translation gives CATSEGLGYTF.

Here the CDR3 DNA reads TGTGCCACCAGCAGAGACTTCCAACGACAGGGAAATGGCTACACCTTC. The encoded protein is CATSRDFQRQGNGYTF. The V call is TRBV15, the J call TRBJ1-2, with 7 bases matching TRBD1. CDR1 LNHNV and CDR2 YYDKDF come from the germline V gene (reference sequence). The CDR3 totals 16 residues. The V and J ends lost 0 bases and 6 bases, in that order; junction bases with no gene match: 10.

Regarding this clonotype: One junction end does not reproduce the germline sequence, and a read error may be involved. This sequence joins TRBV25-1 and TRBJ2-1; 10 bases line up with TRBD2. The germline CDR1 and CDR2 sequences are MGHDK and SYGVNS. The CDR3 totals 17 residues. DNA for the CDR3: TGTGCCGGCAGTGAATACGGTAGCGGGAGGTCCTACAATGAGCAGTTCTTC. Translation: CAGSEYGSGRSYNEQFF. Variable domain in full (rest from reference TRBV25-1 and TRBJ2-1): EADIYQTPRYLVIGTGKKITLECSQTMGHDKMYWYQQDPGMELHLIHYSYGVNSTEKGDLSSESTVSRIRTEHFPLTLESARPSHTSQYLCAGSEYGSGRSYNEQFFGPGTRLTVL.

The chain employs TRBV29-1 and TRBJ1-2, with TRBD1 identical over 12 bases. The CDR3 spans 13 residues. From germline, CDR1 is SQVTM and CDR2 ANQGSEA. V lost 6 bases and J lost 7; bases outside the gene matches: 6. CDR3 DNA: TGCAGCGTCCAGGGACAGGGGGCGATTGGCTACACCTTC. This gives the protein CSVQGQGAIGYTF.

This sequence joins TRBV25-1 and TRBJ2-5, with 10 positions matching TRBD2. Trimming removed 3 bases from V and 3 bases from J; junction bases left unmatched: 4. Germline V gives CDR1 MGHDK, CDR2 SYGVNS. This CDR3 region has 15 residues. The CDR3 region has the DNA TGTGCCAGCAGTGACACCGGACTAGCGGAAGAGACCCAGTACTTC. Residues: CASSDTGLAEETQYF.